One sample yielded the 13 T cell receptor beta chains listed below, sequenced in a study of T cell repertoires in ileal Crohn's disease. Sequenced by immunoSEQ multiplex PCR; TCRdb stores in-frame clones only, minus some. Of roughly 13,000 clones listed, 70% to 85% are singletons. The sample taken for sequencing was ileal tissue. The source of these receptors is an adult with Crohn's disease.

The V call is TRBV5-4, the J call TRBJ2-7; 10 positions match TRBD2. Germline V CDR1 and CDR2: SGHNT, YYREEE (reference sequence). This CDR3 contains 15 residues. The junction had 7 bases not matched to a gene; V was cut back by 2 bases and J by 5 bases. The CDR3 spells CASSFLAGGLDEQYF. CDR3 in DNA: TGTGCCAGCAGCTTCTTAGCGGGGGGTCTGGACGAGCAGTACTTC.

This sequence joins TRBV27 and TRBJ2-2; maybe TRBD2 (5 bases). The germline CDR1 and CDR2 sequences are MNHEY and SMNVEV (reference sequence). The CDR3 loop spans 13 amino acids. V lost 7 bases to trimming and J lost 1 base, with 7 bases between them. CDR3 residues: CASTGWNTGELFF. CDR3 coding DNA: TGTGCCAGCACGGGGTGGAACACCGGGGAGCTGTTTTTT.

The CDR3 nucleotides are TGTGCCAGCAGTGAGGACACGGAAAATTCACCCCTCCACTTT. Amino acids: CASSEDTENSPLHF. The chain carries TRBV6-1 and TRBJ1-6; possible D gene TRBD1, 5 bases. Germline CDR1 is MNHNS and CDR2 is SASEGT. Trimming left V 3 bases short and J 7 bases short, with 10 bases between. This CDR3 has 14 residues.

CDR3 sequence reads: CASRMEAGSVLDTF. DNA of the CDR3: TGCGCCAGCAGGATGGAGGCGGGATCTGTCCTCGACACCTTC. The chain joins TRBV5-1 to TRBJ1-2; D unclear. CDR1 is SGHRS and CDR2 is YFSETQ in the germline V gene. Trimming cost V 5 bases and J 12 bases, with 23 bases left between them. This CDR3 spans 14 amino acids.

V usage is TRBV7-6 and J usage is TRBJ2-3; 9 bases agree with TRBD2. V shed 5 bases, J shed 5 bases, and the junction held 14 bases outside the gene matches. Germline V gives CDR1 SGHVS, CDR2 FNYEAQ. The CDR3 is 17 residues long. CDR3 sequence reads: CASSLSISGSGRDTQYF. The CDR3 DNA reads as TGTGCCAGCAGCCTCTCAATTAGCGGGAGCGGTAGAGATACGCAGTATTTT. The full variable domain, rest sourced from reference TRBV7-6 and TRBJ2-3, is GAGVSQSPRYKVTKRGQDVALRCDPISGHVSLYWYRQALGQGPEFLTYFNYEAQQDKSGLPNDRFSAERPEGSISTLTIQRTEQRDSAMYRCASSLSISGSGRDTQYFGPGTRLTVL.

This clone came up a few times. The chain employs TRBV6-1 and TRBJ2-5; D is unresolved. V was shortened by 6 bases and J by 1 base, with 12 bases between the two germline ends. Per germline, CDR1 MNHNS and CDR2 SASEGT. CDR3 size: 14 residues. The CDR3 is CASRRGPFQETQYF. The CDR3, as DNA: TGTGCCAGCAGGCGCGGCCCTTTCCAAGAGACCCAGTACTTC.

CDR3 loop: CASSADSRTLSNQPQHF. For the CDR3, the DNA is TGTGCCAGTAGTGCGGACAGCCGAACCCTCAGCAATCAGCCCCAGCATTTT. The chain has TRBV19 and TRBJ1-5, with D possibly matching TRBD1 (6 bases). Per germline, CDR1 LNHDA and CDR2 SQIVND (reference sequence). CDR3 length: 17 amino acids. Deletions cut 5 bases from V and 1 base from J, with 18 bases between.

The V and J genes are TRBV6-1 and TRBJ2-2; 7 bases are shared with TRBD1. The CDR3 extends over 16 amino acids. Germline trimming cut 3 bases from V and 9 bases from J; bases unmatched to any gene: 13. The V gene's germline CDR1 is MNHNS and CDR2 SASEGT. CDR3 DNA sequence: TGTGCCAGCAGTGACGGTATCAGACAGGGCAGTCGGGAGCTGTTTTTT. It yields the protein CASSDGIRQGSRELFF.

As for this clone: Compared with germline, one end of the junction differs, possibly owing to a read error. The same CDR3 arises from other DNA sequences in this sample as well. The chain links TRBV30 to TRBJ2-7, with D uncertain. The CDR3 consists of 12 residues. Germline V gives CDR1 GTSNPN, CDR2 SVGIG (reference sequence). The CDR3 spells CAWSPRRFEQYF. The CDR3 coding sequence is TGCGCCTGGAGTCCTCGGCGGTTCGAGCAGTACTTC.

The J gene is TRBJ2-3, the V gene TRBV5-1; D is ambiguous. This CDR3 has 15 residues. Trimming left V 0 bases short and J 1 base short, with 9 bases between. Germline CDR1 SGHRS, CDR2 YFSETQ. CDR3 loop: CASSLGLAGTDTQYF. CDR3 bases: TGCGCCAGCAGCTTGGGACTGGCCGGCACAGATACGCAGTATTTT.

The V and J genes are TRBV15 and TRBJ2-7, with a weak D call TRBD1 (5 bases). Between the trimmed V and J ends, which lost 1 base and 3 bases, there was a span of 10 bases. The germline gives CDR1 LNHNV, CDR2 YYDKDF (reference sequence). The CDR3 is made up of 14 amino acids. CDR3: CATSRVGRIYEQYF. As DNA, the CDR3 is TGTGCCACCAGCAGAGTGGGGCGGATCTACGAGCAGTACTTC.

The chain couples TRBV5-8 to TRBJ1-2, with D tentatively TRBD1 (6 bases). From germline, CDR1 is SGHTS and CDR2 YDEGEE. Trimming removed 2 bases at V and 4 bases at J, with 21 bases between. The CDR3 consists of 17 residues. The CDR3 DNA is TGTGCCAGCAGCTTAGGTGGGGGGGCGGCCCCCTTCTATGGCTACACCTTC. Its translation is CASSLGGGAAPFYGYTF.

The V and J genes are TRBV5-1 and TRBJ2-7; tentative D call: TRBD2 (7 bases). Germline values: CDR1 SGHRS, CDR2 YFSETQ. V was clipped by 0 bases and J by 4 bases, with 11 bases between them. The CDR3 length is 14 residues. In nucleotides, the CDR3 is TGCGCCAGCAGCTTGGAGGGGGGGCCGTACGAGCAGTACTTC. Its protein product is CASSLEGGPYEQYF.